The source of this TCR beta chain is a study of blood T cells in healthy people across ages. Study findings and constraints: Long-lived donors had more naive CD4+ cells and higher diversity than aged donors.

This clonotype has more than one count but fewer than ten. Its antigen is still unknown. Combining a sample-barcoded 5' primer with a J-beta primer mix, a second PCR ran for roughly 6 to 11 cycles. TCRdb fed the 5' RACE reads into MiXCR, producing one record per CDR3 protein. Of hundreds of thousands of distinct CDR3 sequences in the sample, around 46% were seen once. Peripheral blood, 9.5 to 10 milliliters per donor, was collected. V was shortened by 5 bases and J by 9 bases, with 17 bases between the two germline ends. CDR3 length: 14 amino acids. Germline V CDR1 and CDR2: MNHNS, SASEGT. The sequence derives from a woman aged 55-70 years in good health. Sequenced material: blood. This chain links TRBV6-1 with TRBJ2-1; D may be TRBD1 (7 bases). CDR3 DNA sequence: TGTGCCAGCAGTCCTGGGGCAGGGGGGAGTGAGCAGTTCTTC. It translates to CASSPGAGGSEQFF.